What follows are 27 T cell receptor beta chains derived from one specimen sequenced in a study of graft-versus-host responses after intestinal transplantation. The antigens for these receptors are not known. Repertoires were generated with immunoSEQ multiplex PCR, while TCRdb's copy carries only in-frame clones and drops some. The sample holds approximately 89,000 clones; around 90% are singletons and the top ten take approximately 0.17%. The specimen was unstimulated CD4+ T cells sorted from spleen or lymph node cells, collected before intestinal transplant. Receptors were obtained from a human donor who received an intestinal transplant.

The DNA for the CDR3 is TGCAGCGTGGACAGGGCGAACACCGGGGAGCTGTTTTTT. Encoded protein: CSVDRANTGELFF. The chain joins TRBV29-1 to TRBJ2-2; TRBD1 agrees at 8 bases. V shed 6 bases, J shed 0 bases, and the junction held 0 bases outside the gene matches. The CDR3 runs 13 residues. Germline V gives CDR1 SQVTM, CDR2 ANQGSEA.

The chain uses TRBV18 and TRBJ2-2; 9 bases are shared with TRBD2. The germline CDR1 and CDR2 sequences are KGHSH and LQKENI. The CDR3 has 15 residues. V lost 3 bases and J lost 8; bases outside the gene matches: 7. CDR3 protein: CASSPGLASSGELFF. For the CDR3, the DNA is TGTGCCAGCTCACCGGGACTAGCATCGTCGGGGGAGCTGTTTTTT.

V and J are TRBV6-5 and TRBJ2-2; D is perhaps TRBD2 (5 bases). The CDR3 has 12 residues. V was trimmed by 11 bases and J by 8 bases, leaving 15 bases between them. CDR1 is MNHEY and CDR2 is SVGAGI in the germline V gene. The CDR3 protein is CAGGRQPGELFF. CDR3 sequence (DNA): TGTGCCGGAGGAAGACAACCGGGGGAGCTGTTTTTT.

This chain links TRBV11-3 with TRBJ2-5, with TRBD1 matching 8 bases. Germline CDR1 SGHNT, CDR2 YENEEA. Germline trimming cut 5 bases from V and 3 bases from J; bases unmatched to any gene: 5. The CDR3 sequence is 14 residues long. CDR3 sequence (DNA): TGTGCCAGCAGCCCGCAGGGGGCAGAAGAGACCCAGTACTTC. This gives the protein CASSPQGAEETQYF.

CDR3 in DNA: TGCGCCAGCAGCCAACTGAAACAGGGGGCCGATGAGCAGTTCTTC. Residues: CASSQLKQGADEQFF. The chain links TRBV4-1 to TRBJ2-1, with 9 bases lining up with TRBD1. Looked up from germline, CDR1 is MGHRA and CDR2 is YSYEKL. The CDR3 has 15 amino acids. V trimming: 2 bases; J trimming: 8 bases; junction bases outside the gene matches: 7.

The chain links TRBV9 to TRBJ2-7; D call uncertain. Per germline, CDR1 SGDLS and CDR2 YYNGEE. V lost 3 bases and J 6 bases, leaving 16 bases between the germline ends. This CDR3 is built from 14 residues. The CDR3 coding sequence is TGTGCCAGCAGCGGAACGTGGAGTAGTCCCGAGCAGTACTTC. This translates into CASSGTWSSPEQYF.

The J gene is TRBJ2-7, the V gene TRBV4-2, with D hard to call. Germline CDR1 LGHNA, CDR2 YNFKEQ. The CDR3 runs 10 residues. V lost 7 bases, J lost 3 bases, and 4 bases lay in between. CDR3 sequence: CASIRYEQYF. DNA for the CDR3: TGTGCCAGCATCCGCTACGAGCAGTACTTC.

The J gene is TRBJ1-2, the V gene TRBV29-1; 9 bases line up with TRBD1. V gave up 6 bases and J gave up 8 bases; unmatched junction bases: 4. CDR1 and CDR2 (germline): SQVTM, ANQGSEA. The CDR3 is 11 residues long. CDR3: CSVDRGWGYTF. The CDR3 DNA sequence: TGCAGCGTGGACAGGGGCTGGGGCTACACCTTC.

The V gene is TRBV6-6, the J gene TRBJ1-2; TRBD1 matches 7 bases. Unmatched junction bases numbered 1, after V lost 4 bases and J lost 2 bases. The CDR3 extends over 13 amino acids. Germline CDR1 is MNHNY and CDR2 is SVGAGI (reference sequence). CDR3 DNA: TGTGCCAGCAGTTCGGGACAGAACTATGGCTACACCTTC. Translation gives CASSSGQNYGYTF.

In DNA, the CDR3 is TGTGCCAGCAGTGATTGGAGCTACAATGAGCAGTTCTTC. Its translation is CASSDWSYNEQFF. The V gene is TRBV2, the J gene TRBJ2-1; D is undetermined. From germline, CDR1 is SNHLY and CDR2 FYNNEI. The CDR3 extends over 13 amino acids. V lost 3 bases to trimming and J lost 3 bases, with 6 bases between them.

The chain combines TRBV18 with TRBJ2-6; D not certain. Between the trimmed V and J ends, which lost 3 bases and 0 bases, there was a span of 6 bases. The CDR3 loop spans 15 amino acids. Germline assignment: CDR1 KGHSH and CDR2 LQKENI. The DNA for the CDR3 is TGTGCCAGCTCACCTCTTAGCTCTGGGGCCAACGTCCTGACTTTC. Its protein product is CASSPLSSGANVLTF.

The chain carries TRBV7-7 and TRBJ2-1; 9 positions match TRBD2. Germline assignment: CDR1 SSHAT and CDR2 FNYEAQ (reference sequence). The CDR3 is made up of 15 amino acids. V dropped 1 base and J dropped 6; count of bases not matched to a gene: 4. The CDR3, as DNA: TGTGCCAGCAGCTTAGTAGCGGGAGTGGGCAATGAGCAGTTCTTC. Its protein product is CASSLVAGVGNEQFF.

The chain recombines TRBV5-6 with TRBJ1-2; a weak D match, TRBD1 (5 bases). Trimming cost V 1 base and J 8 bases, with 6 bases left between them. The CDR3 length is 11 residues. Per germline, CDR1 SGHDT and CDR2 YYEEEE. Written as DNA, the CDR3 is TGTGCCAGCAGCTTGCAGGGAGGCTACACCTTC. As protein: CASSLQGGYTF.

This sequence joins TRBV9 and TRBJ2-7, with TRBD2 matching over 10 bases. Germline trimming cut 0 bases from V and 3 bases from J; bases unmatched to any gene: 6. The CDR3 spans 16 residues. Germline V gives CDR1 SGDLS, CDR2 YYNGEE. The CDR3 nucleotides are TGTGCCAGCAGCGTAGGAGCGGGAGGGTCTATCTACGAGCAGTACTTC. This codes for CASSVGAGGSIYEQYF.

The J gene is TRBJ1-2, the V gene TRBV7-2, with TRBD1 matching 9 bases. Germline CDR1 reads SGHTA; CDR2 reads FQGNSA. The trim removed 1 base at V and 5 bases at J, leaving 5 bases unmatched. The CDR3 extends over 15 amino acids. The CDR3 DNA reads as TGTGCCAGCAGCTTAGGGACAGGGGCGGGGTATGGCTACACCTTC. Residues: CASSLGTGAGYGYTF.

The rearrangement links TRBV11-2 to TRBJ2-5; unclear D gene. This CDR3 contains 14 residues. V was clipped by 4 bases and J by 5 bases, with 14 bases between them. Germline V gene lookup returns CDR1 SGHAT and CDR2 FQNNGV. CDR3 coding DNA: TGTGCCAGCAGCTCCCTTTCCGACGGGGAGACCCAGTACTTC. It codes for CASSSLSDGETQYF.

CDR3 amino acids: CASSQQETQYF. For the CDR3, the DNA is TGTGCCAGCAGTCAACAAGAGACCCAGTACTTC. The chain links TRBV2 to TRBJ2-5; no clear D gene. The germline V gene has CDR1 SNHLY and CDR2 FYNNEI. This CDR3 spans 11 amino acids. V lost 5 bases, J lost 2 bases, and 3 bases lay in between.

This chain uses TRBV30 with TRBJ1-5, with a tentative D call TRBD1 (6 bases). Germline assignment: CDR1 GTSNPN and CDR2 SVGIG (reference sequence). V lost 1 base and J lost 5, with 15 bases in between. This CDR3 region has 15 residues. The CDR3: CAWSANLHRDQPQHF. Written as DNA, the CDR3 is TGTGCCTGGAGTGCAAACCTCCACAGGGATCAGCCCCAGCATTTT.

This CDR3 reads CASSTLRQGWNYGYTF. CDR3 bases: TGCGCCAGCAGCACCCTTCGACAGGGGTGGAACTATGGCTACACCTTC. The V and J genes are TRBV5-1 and TRBJ1-2, with TRBD1 matching 8 bases. Germline V lookup: CDR1 SGHRS, CDR2 YFSETQ. Trimming at V came to 4 bases and at J to 2 bases, leaving 10 bases not matched to a gene. This CDR3 region has 16 residues.

The genes are TRBV6-5 and TRBJ2-7; 12 bases agree with TRBD2. Losses at the gene ends were 4 bases for V and 5 bases for J; bases not matched to a gene: 9. Germline-derived CDR1 and CDR2 are MNHEY and SVGAGI. This CDR3 has 16 residues. CDR3 nucleotide sequence: TGTGCCAGCAGTTCTCAGACTAGCGGGGGACCTGACGAGCAGTACTTC. Translated: CASSSQTSGGPDEQYF.

This clone was detected only once. The chain links TRBV6-5 to TRBJ1-2; the match to TRBD1 covers 8 bases. Looked up from germline, CDR1 is MNHEY and CDR2 is SVGAGI. The CDR3 is 16 amino acids. With 0 bases clipped from V and 6 bases from J, the junction kept 9 bases outside the gene matches. CDR3 nucleotide sequence: TGTGCCAGCAGTTACTCTCTGGACAGGGCAAGGGATGGCTACACCTTC. Protein sequence: CASSYSLDRARDGYTF.

This chain links TRBV6-5 with TRBJ1-3; D is ambiguous. Trimming removed 3 bases from V and 4 bases from J, with 10 bases in between. The CDR3 has 14 residues. The germline V gene encodes CDR1 MNHEY and CDR2 SVGAGI. The CDR3 region is CASSYRQIGNTIYF. The DNA for the CDR3 is TGTGCCAGCAGTTATCGCCAGATAGGAAACACCATATATTTT.

This chain joins TRBV30 and TRBJ1-2; D not certain. V lost 2 bases and J lost 8, with 15 bases in between. The V gene's germline CDR1 is GTSNPN and CDR2 SVGIG (reference sequence). The CDR3 consists of 13 residues. The DNA for the CDR3 is TGTGCCTGGAGTATCATACCCAATAGCGGCTACACCTTC. Amino acid sequence: CAWSIIPNSGYTF.

About this clone itself: At one end the junction does not follow the germline gene, possibly because of a read error. At the DNA level, this CDR3 is encoded by other sequences in the same sample as well. The gene calls are TRBV29-1 and TRBJ1-1, with D possibly TRBD1 on 6 matching bases. Per germline, CDR1 SQVTM and CDR2 ANQGSEA. The CDR3 has 12 residues. The CDR3 DNA follows: TGCAGCGCAGGGGACCTCAACACTGAAGCCTTCTTT. Amino acid sequence: CSAGDLNTEAFF.

J is TRBJ1-1 and V is TRBV4-1; D possibly corresponds to TRBD1 (5 bases). V was trimmed by 1 base and J by 1 base, leaving 7 bases between them. This CDR3 contains 14 residues. In germline, CDR1 is MGHRA, CDR2 YSYEKL. CDR3 loop: CASSQGGGNTEAFF. The CDR3 DNA reads as TGCGCCAGCAGCCAAGGGGGGGGGAACACTGAAGCTTTCTTT.

The gene calls are TRBV11-2 and TRBJ2-1; perhaps TRBD1 as D (5 bases). The V and J ends lost 0 bases and 8 bases respectively, with 17 bases between them. This CDR3 contains 16 residues. The germline V gene encodes CDR1 SGHAT and CDR2 FQNNGV. Written as DNA, the CDR3 is TGTGCCAGCAGCTTAGATTCTGTGGCAGGGAAGTATGAGCAGTTCTTC. Translating it yields CASSLDSVAGKYEQFF.

The gene calls are TRBV15 and TRBJ1-4, with D possibly TRBD1 on 6 matching bases. V lost 0 bases, J lost 0 bases, and 14 bases lay in between. This CDR3 region has 18 residues. Per germline, CDR1 LNHNV and CDR2 YYDKDF (reference sequence). CDR3 in amino acids: CATSRDETGTTTNEKLFF. As DNA, the CDR3 is TGTGCCACCAGCAGAGATGAAACCGGGACAACAACTAATGAAAAACTGTTTTTT.